The 29 T cell receptor beta chains below were found in one sample sequenced in a study of blood T cell repertoires in COVID-19. Sequencing used immunoSEQ multiplex PCR; TCRdb keeps in-frame clones, though not all of them. The repertoire consists of approximately 270,000 clones, with 70% to 90% occurring once and the leading ten covering about 1.3%. Sequenced: peripheral blood. Receptors were obtained from an elderly man with acute or convalescent COVID-19.

The chain uses TRBV7-2 and TRBJ2-3, with 7 bases that match TRBD1. This CDR3 comprises 15 residues. V dropped 6 bases and J dropped 2; count of bases not matched to a gene: 8. Per germline, CDR1 SGHTA and CDR2 FQGNSA. CDR3 sequence: CASRDRDSHTDTQYF. The CDR3, as DNA: TGTGCCAGCAGGGACCGGGACAGCCACACAGATACGCAGTATTTT.

This chain links TRBV11-2 with TRBJ2-7, with D tentatively TRBD1 (5 bases). This CDR3 has 14 residues. The V and J ends lost 0 bases and 5 bases respectively, with 11 bases between them. From germline, CDR1 is SGHAT and CDR2 FQNNGV. CDR3 in amino acids: CASSLDRVGHEQYF. CDR3 in DNA: TGTGCCAGCAGCTTAGACAGGGTCGGCCACGAGCAGTACTTC.

The rearrangement joins TRBV6-2 or TRBV6-3 to TRBJ2-1; 7 nucleotides agree with TRBD2. The CDR3 totals 15 residues. The ends lost 2 bases at V and 8 bases at J; junction bases unmatched: 9. Germline loops: CDR1 MNHEY, CDR2 SVGEGT. The chain's CDR3 is CASSYPSTSIYEQFF. The CDR3 DNA reads as TGTGCCAGCAGTTACCCGTCGACTAGCATCTATGAGCAGTTCTTC.

As DNA, the CDR3 is TGTGCCAGCAGCCTAGAAAATGCACGAATCACTGAAGCTTTCTTT. Its translation is CASSLENARITEAFF. V is TRBV7-3 and J is TRBJ1-1; D is ambiguous. CDR3 size: 15 residues. The germline V and J ends were trimmed by 5 bases and 4 bases, with 17 bases remaining between them. Germline V CDR1 and CDR2: SGHTA, FQGTGA.

The chain uses TRBV28 and TRBJ2-7; 8 bases match TRBD2. Germline V CDR1 and CDR2: MDHEN, SYDVKM. V shed 5 bases, J shed 0 bases, and the junction held 6 bases outside the gene matches. The CDR3 covers 15 residues. The CDR3 DNA reads as TGTGCCAGCAGTCCCAAGCGGGGGAACTCCTACGAGCAGTACTTC. It encodes CASSPKRGNSYEQYF.

This sequence joins TRBV7-9 and TRBJ2-1; 12 bases are a match to TRBD2. The CDR3 is 16 amino acids. Germline-derived CDR1 and CDR2 are SEHNR and FQNEAQ (reference sequence). Trimming cost V 5 bases and J 5 bases; bases outside gene matches: 7. The CDR3 DNA is TGTGCCAGCAGCAGACTAGCGGGAGAGCAGAACAATGAGCAGTTCTTC. Protein sequence: CASSRLAGEQNNEQFF. The variable domain in full, completed from reference TRBV7-9 and TRBJ2-1, reads DTGVSQNPRHKITKRGQNVTFRCDPISEHNRLYWYRQTLGQGPEFLTYFQNEAQLEKSRLLSDRFSAERPKGSFSTLEIQRTEQGDSAMYLCASSRLAGEQNNEQFFGPGTRLTVL.

The chain is built from TRBV4-3 and TRBJ2-1; TRBD2 matches at 7 bases. Germline CDR1 reads LGHNA; CDR2 reads YSLEER. The CDR3 consists of 17 residues. With V trimmed by 0 bases and J by 1 base, 6 bases remained unmatched. The CDR3 bases are TGCGCCAGCAGCCAAGATGGAGCGGGGTCTTCCTACAATGAGCAGTTCTTC. Amino acid sequence: CASSQDGAGSSYNEQFF.

V usage is TRBV7-2 and J usage is TRBJ2-1; 14 nucleotides match TRBD2. This CDR3 comprises 15 residues. After removal of 5 bases from V and 6 bases from J, the junction contained 3 bases not matched to a gene. The germline V gene encodes CDR1 SGHTA and CDR2 FQGNSA. CDR3 residues: CASSPGTSGGNEQFF. CDR3 sequence (DNA): TGTGCCAGCAGCCCTGGGACTAGCGGGGGCAATGAGCAGTTCTTC.

This chain links TRBV6-5 with TRBJ1-3, with 9 positions matching TRBD1. Trimming at V came to 3 bases and at J to 3 bases, leaving 6 bases not matched to a gene. CDR1 and CDR2 (germline): MNHEY, SVGAGI. CDR3 size: 16 residues. CDR3 protein: CASSYLQGAYGNTIYF. In DNA form, the CDR3 reads TGTGCCAGCAGTTATTTACAGGGGGCGTATGGAAACACCATATATTTT.

The chain has TRBV6-5 and TRBJ1-2, with D tentatively TRBD1 (5 bases). Trimming took 7 bases from V and 0 from J, leaving 15 bases between them. The germline V gene has CDR1 MNHEY and CDR2 SVGAGI. This CDR3 contains 15 residues. CDR3 nucleotide sequence: TGTGCCAGCAAAAGGCCACAGGCAGCTAACTATGGCTACACCTTC. This sequence encodes CASKRPQAANYGYTF.

The gene calls are TRBV6-5 and TRBJ2-7; D is ambiguous. The CDR3 totals 14 residues. The V end was cut by 0 bases, the J end by 5 bases, with 11 bases between. Germline CDR1 is MNHEY and CDR2 is SVGAGI. In DNA form, the CDR3 reads TGTGCCAGCAGTTACTCGAATCGTCACAACGAGCAGTACTTC. Residues: CASSYSNRHNEQYF.

This clone was seen more than once but under ten times. Additional DNA sequences in this sample encode the identical CDR3. The chain employs TRBV18 and TRBJ2-5; TRBD1 agrees at 7 bases. V lost 4 bases to trimming and J lost 2 bases; unmatched junction nucleotides: 1. The CDR3 is 13 amino acids. CDR1 KGHSH and CDR2 LQKENI come from the germline V gene. The CDR3 here is CASSLGQQETQYF. CDR3 DNA: TGTGCCAGCTCACTGGGACAGCAAGAGACCCAGTACTTC.

V and J are TRBV5-6 and TRBJ2-3; 7 nucleotides align to TRBD2. Germline CDR1 is SGHDT and CDR2 is YYEEEE. The CDR3 loop spans 19 amino acids. V lost 6 bases and J lost 7; bases outside the gene matches: 26. CDR3 sequence: CASNLGGQGNPPGSYTQYF. CDR3 nucleotides: TGTGCCAGCAATTTGGGAGGGCAGGGCAATCCCCCAGGGTCCTATACGCAGTATTTT.

The genes are TRBV18 and TRBJ2-5, with a weak D call TRBD2 (5 bases). This CDR3 comprises 14 residues. Germline V gene data show CDR1 as KGHSH and CDR2 as LQKENI. V lost 1 base, J lost 4 bases, and 10 bases lay in between. DNA of the CDR3: TGTGCCAGCTCACCACTAGCGTCGGGAGAGACCCAGTACTTC. Encoded protein: CASSPLASGETQYF.

The chain couples TRBV6-2 or TRBV6-3 to TRBJ2-1; 9 nucleotides line up with TRBD2. The trim removed 0 bases at V and 8 bases at J, leaving 14 bases unmatched. Germline V gene lookup returns CDR1 MNHEY and CDR2 SVGEGT. The CDR3 contains 18 residues. The CDR3 here is CASSYSGLARESRDEQFF. The CDR3 DNA sequence: TGTGCCAGCAGTTACTCCGGACTAGCGCGGGAATCGAGGGATGAGCAGTTCTTC.

The J gene is TRBJ2-3, the V gene TRBV7-2, with a possible D match to TRBD2 (5 bases). V gave up 1 base and J gave up 1 base, with 9 bases separating them. The CDR3 contains 15 residues. The germline CDR1 and CDR2 sequences are SGHTA and FQGNSA. CDR3 bases: TGTGCCAGCAGCTTAGGAGGGTCTCGCACAGATACGCAGTATTTT. As protein: CASSLGGSRTDTQYF.

V and J are TRBV11-3 and TRBJ2-1, with 7 bases aligning to TRBD2. Germline V CDR1 and CDR2: SGHNT, YENEEA. This CDR3 region has 13 residues. With 2 bases clipped from V and 5 bases from J, the junction kept 0 bases outside the gene matches. Here the CDR3 reads CASSLSGNNEQFF. CDR3 DNA sequence: TGTGCCAGCAGCTTAAGCGGGAACAATGAGCAGTTCTTC.

This clone has only a few counts. The sample carries other DNA sequences with the same CDR3. The chain combines TRBV2 with TRBJ1-3; D is ambiguous. Deletions cut 0 bases from V and 0 bases from J, with 3 bases between. Germline V gene data show CDR1 as SNHLY and CDR2 as FYNNEI. The CDR3 has 14 residues. The CDR3 is CASSEAASGNTIYF. For the CDR3, the DNA is TGTGCCAGCAGTGAAGCGGCCTCTGGAAACACCATATATTTT. The full variable domain, rest sourced from reference TRBV2 and TRBJ1-3, is EPEVTQTPSHQVTQMGQEVILRCVPISNHLYFYWYRQILGQKVEFLVSFYNNEISEKSEIFDDQFSVERPDGSNFTLKIRSTKLEDSAMYFCASSEAASGNTIYFGEGSWLTVV.

This chain connects TRBV20-1 to TRBJ2-7; 7 bases line up with TRBD2. The CDR3 is 13 amino acids. V dropped 3 bases and J dropped 2; count of bases not matched to a gene: 4. Germline V CDR1 and CDR2: DFQATT, SNEGSKA (reference sequence). This CDR3 is CSASSSGTYEQYF. The CDR3, as DNA: TGCAGTGCTAGTTCTAGCGGAACCTACGAGCAGTACTTC.

CDR3 in DNA: TGTGCCACCAGCAGAGATCGATGGGGAGCTAACTATGGCTACACCTTC. Translating it yields CATSRDRWGANYGYTF. The rearrangement uses TRBV15 and TRBJ1-2; D unclear. The CDR3 consists of 16 residues. V lost 0 bases and J lost 0, with 11 bases in between. Per the germline V gene, CDR1 is LNHNV and CDR2 is YYDKDF (reference sequence).

The chain recombines TRBV7-9 with TRBJ1-4; no reliable D call. Deletions cut 6 bases from V and 3 bases from J, with 11 bases between. This CDR3 is 14 amino acids long. CDR1 SEHNR and CDR2 FQNEAQ come from the germline V gene (reference sequence). The CDR3 coding sequence is TGTGCCAGCAGTTCGGTTCAACCTAATGAAAAACTGTTTTTT. Translated, it gives CASSSVQPNEKLFF.

The sample holds one count of this clone. The V call is TRBV12-3 or TRBV12-4, the J call TRBJ1-2; D perhaps matches TRBD1 (5 bases). The ends were cut back, 3 bases at V and 8 bases at J, with 10 bases in the middle. This CDR3 is built from 12 residues. In nucleotides, the CDR3 is TGTGCCAGCAGTTTCGGGGGGATAGGCTACACCTTC. Its translation: CASSFGGIGYTF.

This clone has just one count. The rearrangement joins TRBV24-1 to TRBJ2-5; D is ambiguous. V was clipped by 0 bases and J by 3 bases, with 4 bases between them. The CDR3 runs to 13 residues. The V gene's germline CDR1 is KGHDR and CDR2 SFDVKD. DNA of the CDR3: TGTGCCACCAGTGATTTGCGGGAAGAGACCCAGTACTTC. Translated: CATSDLREETQYF.

The rearrangement links TRBV18 to TRBJ1-1; D gene ambiguous. The V end was cut by 3 bases, the J end by 3 bases, with 11 bases between. Germline CDR1 KGHSH, CDR2 LQKENI. The CDR3 covers 14 residues. CDR3 region: CASSPLRGDTEAFF. For the CDR3, the DNA is TGTGCCAGCTCACCCCTTCGAGGTGACACTGAAGCTTTCTTT.

This rearrangement joins TRBV4-3 to TRBJ2-2; the match to TRBD2 covers 7 bases. CDR1 and CDR2 (germline): LGHNA, YSLEER. The CDR3 runs 14 residues. V gave up 4 bases and J gave up 6 bases; unmatched junction bases: 5. The CDR3 DNA reads as TGCGCCAGCAGCCTCGGACTAGTTCCCGGGGAGCTGTTTTTT. Translation gives CASSLGLVPGELFF.

The chain has TRBV20-1 and TRBJ1-1, with D unresolved. Looked up from germline, CDR1 is DFQATT and CDR2 is SNEGSKA (reference sequence). Trimming pared 8 bases from V and 1 base from J, leaving 8 bases between. The length of the CDR3 is 11 residues. The CDR3 spells CSSRRNTEAFF. As DNA, the CDR3 is TGCAGTTCGAGGCGGAACACTGAAGCTTTCTTT.

The genes are TRBV7-9 and TRBJ2-3; 10 bases agree with TRBD2. Trimming at V came to 1 base and at J to 3 bases, leaving 7 bases not matched to a gene. Looked up from germline, CDR1 is SEHNR and CDR2 is FQNEAQ (reference sequence). The CDR3 is made up of 17 amino acids. The CDR3 coding sequence is TGTGCCAGCAGCTTAGGATTAGCGGGAGGTGGAACAGATACGCAGTATTTT. Protein sequence: CASSLGLAGGGTDTQYF.

The CDR3 sequence is CASSLWSGESYEQYF. In DNA, the CDR3 is TGTGCCAGCAGCTTATGGTCAGGGGAGTCCTACGAGCAGTACTTC. The gene calls are TRBV11-2 and TRBJ2-7; D is possibly TRBD1 (6 bases). This CDR3 is 15 amino acids long. V was shortened by 2 bases and J by 1 base, with 12 bases between the two germline ends. Germline V gene data show CDR1 as SGHAT and CDR2 as FQNNGV.

The chain is built from TRBV7-2 and TRBJ2-1, with a tentative D call TRBD2 (5 bases). CDR3 length: 15 amino acids. Germline values: CDR1 SGHTA, CDR2 FQGNSA. The V gene lost 5 bases and the J gene lost 7 bases, with 18 bases spanning the gap. The CDR3 loop reads CASSLQSGTRNEQFF. In DNA form, the CDR3 reads TGTGCCAGCAGCCTTCAAAGCGGTACTCGGAATGAGCAGTTCTTC.